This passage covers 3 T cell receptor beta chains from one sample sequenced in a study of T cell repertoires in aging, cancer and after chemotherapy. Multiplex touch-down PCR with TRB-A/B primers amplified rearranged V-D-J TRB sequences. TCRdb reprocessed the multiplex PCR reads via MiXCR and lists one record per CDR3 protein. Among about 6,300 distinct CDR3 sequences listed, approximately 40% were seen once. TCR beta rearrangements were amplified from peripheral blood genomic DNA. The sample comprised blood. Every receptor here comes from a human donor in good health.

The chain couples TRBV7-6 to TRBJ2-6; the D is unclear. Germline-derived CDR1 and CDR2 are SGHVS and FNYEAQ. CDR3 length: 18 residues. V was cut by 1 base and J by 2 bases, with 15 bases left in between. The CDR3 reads CASSLEVWGSAGANVLTF. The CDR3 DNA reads TGTGCCAGCAGCTTAGAAGTTTGGGGTTCGGCTGGGGCCAACGTCCTGACTTTC.

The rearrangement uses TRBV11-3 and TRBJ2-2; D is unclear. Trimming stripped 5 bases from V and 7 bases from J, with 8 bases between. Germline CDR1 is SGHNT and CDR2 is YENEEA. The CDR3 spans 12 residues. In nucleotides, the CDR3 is TGTGCCAGCAGCCCAACCGGCGGGGAGCTGTTTTTT. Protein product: CASSPTGGELFF.

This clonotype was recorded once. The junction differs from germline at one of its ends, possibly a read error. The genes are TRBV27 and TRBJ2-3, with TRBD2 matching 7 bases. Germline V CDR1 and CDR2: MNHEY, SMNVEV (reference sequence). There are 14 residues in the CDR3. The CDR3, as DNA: TGTGCCGGCAGCTGGGGAGCGGGAACGGATACGCAGTATTTT. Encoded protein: CAGSWGAGTDTQYF.